The following is a T cell receptor beta chain sequence with its context. The antigen is undetermined. Given a much more abundant clone one base away, this may be a read error. A modified ARM-PCR protocol with three rounds of nested PCR amplified TCRbeta. Via MiXCR, TCRdb re-called the multiplex PCR reads, giving one row per CDR3 protein. The sample records 43,000 or so distinct CDR3 sequences, over 55% being singletons. V lost 10 bases to trimming and J lost 4 bases; unmatched junction nucleotides: 8. CDR1 MDHEN and CDR2 SYDVKM come from the germline V gene. This CDR3 comprises 15 residues. No cell sorting was done before RNA was extracted from the tissue. The normal lung tissue was taken more than 3 cm from the tumor edge. Newly diagnosed lung cancer patients had thoracic surgery in China, August–late 2014, without prior chemotherapy. The data stem from a study of tumor and adjacent non-tumor tissue in lung cancer.

Study observations and caveats: TCR diversity was significantly greater in tumor than normal lung tissue. Patients with more diverse tumor TCRs had worse survival. Tumor repertoires had a smaller top 100 clone share than normal lung.

The chain combines TRBV28 with TRBJ2-7; 15 nucleotides match TRBD2. Sequenced sample: distant non-tumor lung tissue. This TCR was sampled from a middle-aged man with non-small cell lung cancer. The CDR3 bases are TGTGCCACTCAAGGACTAGCGGGAGGGGGATACGAGCAGTACTTC. Amino acid sequence: CATQGLAGGGYEQYF.